This T cell receptor (beta chain) derives from a study of T cell responses to AZD1222 COVID-19 vaccine. The germline V gene encodes CDR1 SGHVS and CDR2 FQNEAQ. This CDR3 region has 16 residues. V dropped 5 bases and J dropped 6 bases, with 17 bases sitting between them. This clone was recorded only once. Sequencing used immunoSEQ multiplex PCR; TCRdb keeps in-frame clones, though not all of them. The sample records roughly 120,000 clones, about 85% being singletons. The chain employs TRBV7-8 and TRBJ1-6, with D perhaps TRBD1 (5 bases). The clonotype was recovered from an adult in good health. The sequencing here drew on peripheral blood, taken on day 0 of AZD1222 vaccination. The CDR3 DNA is TGTGCCAGCAGCCCACTAATTCCAGGGCGTAATTCACCCCTCCACTTT. Its protein product is CASSPLIPGRNSPLHF.